This TCR beta chain comes out of a study of blood T cell repertoires in COVID-19. At the level of the study: COVID-19 samples from acute and convalescent phases originated in the United States, Italy and Spain.

Measured with immunoSEQ multiplex PCR; TCRdb has only the in-frame clones, and not every one. This table has some 140,000 clones, roughly four fifths appearing once. Ages ranged from roughly 18 to 100 years, with residence in some 25 US areas. Assignment of participants to cohorts was predicated upon participant-reported clinical history. Trimming at V came to 6 bases and at J to 0 bases, leaving 3 bases not matched to a gene. The CDR3 has 14 residues. Germline-derived CDR1 and CDR2 are LGHDT and YNNKEL (reference sequence). The sequenced sample consisted of PBMCs or T cells enriched from blood (not recorded which). The chain carries TRBV3-1 (or the pseudogene TRBV3-2) and TRBJ2-3; 7 bases fit TRBD1. This sequence originates from a man aged 45-60 years who had recovered from COVID-19. CDR3 DNA sequence: TGTGCCAGCAGTTACAGGGGTAGCACAGATACGCAGTATTTT. This gives the protein CASSYRGSTDTQYF.